Following are 7 T cell receptor beta chains from one sample sequenced in a study of regulatory T cells in long-lasting Graves disease. Specified time point: persistent/refractory GD, antithyroid drugs over 5 years with positive TRAb. PBMC RNA served as the TCR library source. Through Arm-PCR of CDR3 regions and iRepertoire HTBI primers, TCR beta libraries were built. TCRdb reprocessed the multiplex PCR reads via MiXCR and lists one record per CDR3 protein. Of fewer than 400,000 distinct CDR3 sequences in the sample, less than 25% were seen once. This material consisted of peripheral blood mononuclear cells (PBMCs), taken when the disease was refractory, from a patient treated with antithyroid drugs. These receptors originate from a female donor with Graves disease.

This clonotype was observed many times. The V call is TRBV29-1, the J call TRBJ1-4; maybe TRBD1 (5 bases). Per germline, CDR1 SQVTM and CDR2 ANQGSEA. V dropped 4 bases and J dropped 2 bases, with 8 bases sitting between them. The CDR3 is 13 residues long. This chain's CDR3 is CSVGQGTNEKLFF. CDR3 nucleotide sequence: TGCAGCGTTGGGCAGGGCACTAATGAAAAACTGTTTTTT.

About this clonotype itself: This clone may be a read error of a much larger clone one base away. This chain uses TRBV6-1 with TRBJ1-2, with D unclear. The germline V and J ends were trimmed by 7 bases and 4 bases, with 16 bases remaining between them. Germline V lookup: CDR1 MNHNS, CDR2 SASEGT. The CDR3 consists of 14 residues. The CDR3 is CASKMDAVSYGYTF. CDR3 sequence (DNA): TGTGCCAGCAAAATGGACGCCGTGAGCTATGGCTACACCTTC.

The genes are TRBV3-1 and TRBJ2-5, with D possibly matching TRBD2 (6 bases). The germline V gene has CDR1 LGHDT and CDR2 YNNKEL (reference sequence). The germline V and J ends were trimmed by 7 bases and 5 bases, with 11 bases remaining between them. The CDR3 loop spans 12 amino acids. CDR3 in amino acids: CASTGGPETQYF. CDR3 sequence (DNA): TGTGCCAGCACCGGAGGGCCGGAGACCCAGTACTTC.

This clonotype has a count of ten or more. The chain links TRBV28 to TRBJ2-2; 9 positions match TRBD2. Germline CDR1 and CDR2: MDHEN and SYDVKM. This CDR3 has 15 residues. J gave up 0 bases and V 8 bases, and 4 bases lay outside the gene matches. The CDR3 protein is CASAPSGTNTGELFF. CDR3 bases: TGTGCCAGCGCGCCTAGCGGGACGAACACCGGGGAGCTGTTTTTT.

This clonotype occurred many times. The chain is built from TRBV28 and TRBJ2-7; 12 bases are a match to TRBD2. CDR3 length: 17 amino acids. Germline V CDR1 and CDR2: MDHEN, SYDVKM. Trimming removed 2 bases from V and 5 bases from J; junction bases left unmatched: 10. CDR3 coding DNA: TGTGCCAGCAGTTTAATGACTAGCGGGAGAGGAATGAACGAGCAGTACTTC. This sequence encodes CASSLMTSGRGMNEQYF.

The rearrangement uses TRBV20-1 and TRBJ1-1; 10 nucleotides agree with TRBD1. Germline V gives CDR1 DFQATT, CDR2 SNEGSKA (reference sequence). With V trimmed by 3 bases and J by 5 bases, 6 bases remained unmatched. The CDR3 is made up of 14 amino acids. CDR3 sequence (DNA): TGCAGTGCTAGGCGGGACAGGGGAAGAACTGAAGCTTTCTTT. Translation gives CSARRDRGRTEAFF.

This clonotype was observed a few times. J is TRBJ2-7 and V is TRBV7-9; D ambiguous. Trimming removed 7 bases at V and 2 bases at J, with 15 bases between. The CDR3 is 14 amino acids. Germline loops: CDR1 SEHNR, CDR2 FQNEAQ (reference sequence). The chain's CDR3 is CASTLSGPPYEQYF. CDR3 bases: TGTGCCAGCACTCTCTCGGGCCCCCCCTACGAGCAGTACTTC.